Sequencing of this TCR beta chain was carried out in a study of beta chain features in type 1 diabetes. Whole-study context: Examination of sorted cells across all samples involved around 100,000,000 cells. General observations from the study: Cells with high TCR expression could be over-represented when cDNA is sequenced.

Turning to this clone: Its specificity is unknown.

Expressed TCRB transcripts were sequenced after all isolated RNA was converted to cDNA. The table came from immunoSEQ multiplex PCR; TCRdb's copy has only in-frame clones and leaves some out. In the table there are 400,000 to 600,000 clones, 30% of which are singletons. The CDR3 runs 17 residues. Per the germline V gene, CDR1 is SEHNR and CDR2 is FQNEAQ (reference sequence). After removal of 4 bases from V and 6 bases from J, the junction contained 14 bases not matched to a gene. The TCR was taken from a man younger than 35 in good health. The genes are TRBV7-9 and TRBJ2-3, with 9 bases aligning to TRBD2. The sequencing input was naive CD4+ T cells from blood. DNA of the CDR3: TGTGCCAGCAGCTCACCTCCGGGACTAGCAGGAAGGGATACGCAGTATTTT. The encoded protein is CASSSPPGLAGRDTQYF.